Below are 4 T cell receptor beta chains sequenced from a single sample in a study of blood T cell repertoires in COVID-19 (dated by TCRdb to 2019 to 2021). Library method: the immunoSEQ multiplex PCR assay. TCRdb retrieved this table from immuneACCESS and kept in-frame rearrangements only. Not all clones are present; in checked studies, unresolved V genes account for under half, and no reason is known for the remainder. Here the sample has roughly 200,000 clones; around nine tenths occur a single time. The ten largest clones capture 6.2% of the sample. Sequenced input: peripheral blood. These TCRs come from a man aged 55-75 years who had recovered from COVID-19.

This sequence joins TRBV5-5 and TRBJ2-3; 8 positions match TRBD2. CDR3 size: 16 residues. J was trimmed by 0 bases and V by 1 base; bases with no gene match: 4. Germline CDR1 and CDR2: SGHKS and YYEKEE (reference sequence). The CDR3 sequence is CASSLFASGSTDTQYF. DNA of the CDR3: TGTGCCAGCAGCTTGTTTGCTAGCGGGAGCACAGATACGCAGTATTTT.

V and J are TRBV6-4 and TRBJ2-1, with 9 positions matching TRBD2. Germline CDR1 reads MRHNA; CDR2 reads SNTAGT. This CDR3 is built from 16 residues. V shed 10 bases, J shed 3 bases, and the junction held 13 bases outside the gene matches. CDR3 bases: TGTGCCACCAGGGGCCCTGTGCGGGGGGGCTACAATGAGCAGTTCTTC. As protein: CATRGPVRGGYNEQFF.

The chain couples TRBV13 to TRBJ2-7; TRBD2 matches at 9 bases. V was pared by 1 base and J by 4 bases, with 5 bases of the junction left unmatched. This CDR3 has 15 amino acids. Germline loops: CDR1 PRHDT, CDR2 FYEKMQ (reference sequence). The chain's CDR3 is CASSLVGGGAYEQYF. DNA for the CDR3: TGTGCCAGCAGCTTAGTTGGCGGGGGGGCATACGAGCAGTACTTC. Full variable domain (outside the CDR3, taken from reference TRBV13 and TRBJ2-7): AAGVIQSPRHLIKEKRETATLKCYPIPRHDTVYWYQQGPGQDPQFLISFYEKMQSDKGSIPDRFSAQQFSDYHSELNMSSLELGDSALYFCASSLVGGGAYEQYFGPGTRLTVT.

This chain joins TRBV30 and TRBJ1-5; tentatively, D is TRBD1 (5 bases). The germline CDR1 and CDR2 sequences are GTSNPN and SVGIG (reference sequence). The CDR3 is made up of 13 amino acids. Trimming removed 1 base from V and 3 bases from J, with 7 bases in between. CDR3 sequence (DNA): TGTGCCTGGAGTGGACAGCTCAATCAGCCCCAGCATTTT. Protein: CAWSGQLNQPQHF. The full variable domain, with the rest looked up from reference TRBV30 and TRBJ1-5, is SQTIHQWPATLVQPVGSPLSLECTVEGTSNPNLYWYRQAAGRGLQLLFYSVGIGQISSEVPQNLSASRPQDRQFILSSKKLLLSDSGFYLCAWSGQLNQPQHFGDGTRLSIL.